This TCR beta chain appears in the sequencing data of a study of blood T cell repertoires in COVID-19. The repertoire was sequenced with immunoSEQ multiplex PCR; TCRdb's copy has only in-frame clones and lacks some. Of some 210,000 clones in the sample, around 83% were seen once. This clone was seen a handful of times. Losses at the gene ends were 4 bases for V and 0 bases for J; bases not matched to a gene: 10. The length of the CDR3 is 17 residues. Germline CDR1 and CDR2: MDHEN and SYDVKM. Sample: peripheral blood. This clonotype was sampled from a man in his fifties with active or convalescent COVID-19. This chain connects TRBV28 to TRBJ2-7, with 9 bases identical to TRBD1. CDR3 sequence reads: CASSYSTGTGYSYEQYF. In nucleotides, the CDR3 is TGTGCCAGCAGTTACAGTACCGGGACAGGGTACTCCTACGAGCAGTACTTC. Full variable domain (remainder filled in from reference TRBV28 and TRBJ2-7): DVKVTQSSRYLVKRTGEKVFLECVQDMDHENMFWYRQDPGLGLRLIYFSYDVKMKEKGDIPEGYSVSREKKERFSLILESASTNQTSMYLCASSYSTGTGYSYEQYFGPGTRLTVT.